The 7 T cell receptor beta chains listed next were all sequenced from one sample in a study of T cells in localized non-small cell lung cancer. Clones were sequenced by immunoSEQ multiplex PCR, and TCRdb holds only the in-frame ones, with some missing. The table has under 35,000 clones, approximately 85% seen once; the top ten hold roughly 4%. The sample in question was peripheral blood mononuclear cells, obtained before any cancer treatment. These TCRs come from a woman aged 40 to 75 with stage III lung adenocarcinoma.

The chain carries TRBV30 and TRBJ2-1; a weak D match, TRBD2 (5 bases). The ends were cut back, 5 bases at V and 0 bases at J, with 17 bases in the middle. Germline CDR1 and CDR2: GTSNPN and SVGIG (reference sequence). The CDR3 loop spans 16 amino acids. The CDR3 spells CAWGALAGSSYNEQFF. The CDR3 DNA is TGTGCCTGGGGTGCATTGGCGGGCTCCTCCTACAATGAGCAGTTCTTC.

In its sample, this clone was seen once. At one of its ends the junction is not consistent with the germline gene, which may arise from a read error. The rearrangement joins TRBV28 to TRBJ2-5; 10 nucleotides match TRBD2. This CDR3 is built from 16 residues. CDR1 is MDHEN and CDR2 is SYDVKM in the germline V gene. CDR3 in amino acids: CASTLSASGSHGGEDF. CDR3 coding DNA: TGTGCCAGCACCCTCTCGGCTAGCGGGAGCCATGGAGGGGAGGACTTC.

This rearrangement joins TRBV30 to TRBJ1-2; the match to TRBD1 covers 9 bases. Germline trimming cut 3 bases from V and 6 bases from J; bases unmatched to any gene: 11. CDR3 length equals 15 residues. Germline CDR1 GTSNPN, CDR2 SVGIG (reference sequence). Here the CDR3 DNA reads TGTGCCTGGAGCAACCCCCGGGACAGGGAGGATGGCTACACCTTC. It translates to CAWSNPRDREDGYTF.

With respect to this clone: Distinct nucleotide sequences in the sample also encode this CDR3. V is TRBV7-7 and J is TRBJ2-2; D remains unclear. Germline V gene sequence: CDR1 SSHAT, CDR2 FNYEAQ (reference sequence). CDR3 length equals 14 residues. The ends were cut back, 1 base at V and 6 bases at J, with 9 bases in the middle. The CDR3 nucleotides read TGTGCCAGCAGCTTAGTGCTGCGGTCCGGGGAGCTGTTTTTT. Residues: CASSLVLRSGELFF.

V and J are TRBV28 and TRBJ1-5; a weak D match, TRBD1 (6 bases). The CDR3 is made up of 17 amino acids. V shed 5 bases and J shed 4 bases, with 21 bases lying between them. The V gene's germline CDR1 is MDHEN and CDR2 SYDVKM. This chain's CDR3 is CASSPPRGGAKNQPQHF. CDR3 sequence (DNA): TGTGCCAGCAGTCCACCCCGGGGGGGCGCGAAAAATCAGCCCCAGCATTTT.

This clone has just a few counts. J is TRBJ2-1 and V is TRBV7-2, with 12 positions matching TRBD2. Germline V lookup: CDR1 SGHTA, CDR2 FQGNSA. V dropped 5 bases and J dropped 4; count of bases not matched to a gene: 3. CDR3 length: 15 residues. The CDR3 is CASSASGGGYNEQFF. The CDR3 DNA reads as TGTGCCAGCAGCGCTAGCGGGGGGGGGTACAATGAGCAGTTCTTC. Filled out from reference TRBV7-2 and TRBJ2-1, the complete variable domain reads GAGVSQSPSNKVTEKGKDVELRCDPISGHTALYWYRQSLGQGLEFLIYFQGNSAPDKSGLPSDRFSAERTGGSVSTLTIQRTQQEDSAVYLCASSASGGGYNEQFFGPGTRLTVL.

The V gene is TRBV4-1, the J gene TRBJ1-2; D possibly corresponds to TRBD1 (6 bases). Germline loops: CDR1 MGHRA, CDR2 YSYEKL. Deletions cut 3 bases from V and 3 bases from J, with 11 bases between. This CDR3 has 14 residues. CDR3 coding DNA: TGCGCCAGCAGCCACTTGGACAGCTACTATGGCTACACCTTC. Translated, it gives CASSHLDSYYGYTF.